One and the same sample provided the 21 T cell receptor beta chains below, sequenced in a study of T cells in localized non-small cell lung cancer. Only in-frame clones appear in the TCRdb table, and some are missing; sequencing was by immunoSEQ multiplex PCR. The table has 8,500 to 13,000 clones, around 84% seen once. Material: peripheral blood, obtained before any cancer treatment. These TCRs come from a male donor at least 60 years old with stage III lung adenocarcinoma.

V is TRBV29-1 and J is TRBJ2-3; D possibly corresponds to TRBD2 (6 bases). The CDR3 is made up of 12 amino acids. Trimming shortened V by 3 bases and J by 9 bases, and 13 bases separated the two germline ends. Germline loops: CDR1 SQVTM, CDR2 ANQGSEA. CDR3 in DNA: TGCAGCGTTGACCAAGAGGGAGGCACGCAGTATTTT. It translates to CSVDQEGGTQYF.

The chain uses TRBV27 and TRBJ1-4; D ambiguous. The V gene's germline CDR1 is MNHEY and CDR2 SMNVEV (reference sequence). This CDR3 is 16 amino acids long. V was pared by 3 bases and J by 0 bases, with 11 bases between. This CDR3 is CASSFRQEATNEKLFF. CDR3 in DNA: TGTGCCAGCAGTTTCAGGCAAGAGGCAACTAATGAAAAACTGTTTTTT.

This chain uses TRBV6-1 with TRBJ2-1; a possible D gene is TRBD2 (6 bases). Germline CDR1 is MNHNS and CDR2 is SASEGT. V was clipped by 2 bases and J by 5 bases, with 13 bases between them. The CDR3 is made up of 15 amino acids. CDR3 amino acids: CASSESGRKDNEQFF. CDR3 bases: TGTGCCAGCAGTGAATCAGGGAGGAAGGACAATGAGCAGTTCTTC.

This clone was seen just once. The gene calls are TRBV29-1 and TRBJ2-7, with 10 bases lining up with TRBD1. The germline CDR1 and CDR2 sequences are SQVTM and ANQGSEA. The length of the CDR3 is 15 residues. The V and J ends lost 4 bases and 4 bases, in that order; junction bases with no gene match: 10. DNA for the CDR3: TGCAGCGTTGTTGATTGGACAGGGGGGGGATACGAGCAGTACTTC. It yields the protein CSVVDWTGGGYEQYF.

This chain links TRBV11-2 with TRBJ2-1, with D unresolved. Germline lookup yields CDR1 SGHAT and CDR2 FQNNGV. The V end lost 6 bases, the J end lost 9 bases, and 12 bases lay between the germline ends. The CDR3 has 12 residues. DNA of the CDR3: TGTGCCAGCAGAACCGGAGCTGTTGAGCAGTTCTTC. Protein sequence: CASRTGAVEQFF.

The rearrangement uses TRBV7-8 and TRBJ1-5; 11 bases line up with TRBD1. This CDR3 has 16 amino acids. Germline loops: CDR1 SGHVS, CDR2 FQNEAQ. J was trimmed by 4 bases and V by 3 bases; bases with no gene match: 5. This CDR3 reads CASSLGQGVGNQPQHF. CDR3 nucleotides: TGTGCCAGCAGCTTGGGACAGGGGGTTGGTAATCAGCCCCAGCATTTT.

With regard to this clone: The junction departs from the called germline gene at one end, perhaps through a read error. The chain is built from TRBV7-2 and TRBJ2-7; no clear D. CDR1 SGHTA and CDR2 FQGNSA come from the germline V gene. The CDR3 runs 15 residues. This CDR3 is CASSFDTYPSYERYF. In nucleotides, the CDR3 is TGTGCCAGCAGCTTTGACACCTACCCCTCCTACGAGCGGTACTTC.

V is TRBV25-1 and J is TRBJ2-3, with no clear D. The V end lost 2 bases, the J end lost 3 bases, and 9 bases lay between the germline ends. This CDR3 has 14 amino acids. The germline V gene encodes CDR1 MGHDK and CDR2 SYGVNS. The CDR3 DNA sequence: TGTGCCAGCAGTGAAATGCAGGCGACAGATACGCAGTATTTT. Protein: CASSEMQATDTQYF.

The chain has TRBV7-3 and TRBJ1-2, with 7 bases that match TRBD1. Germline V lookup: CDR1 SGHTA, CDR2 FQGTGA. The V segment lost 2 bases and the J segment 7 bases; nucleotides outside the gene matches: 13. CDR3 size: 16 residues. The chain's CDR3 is CASSLDSGGSRGGYTF. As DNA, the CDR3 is TGTGCCAGCAGCTTAGATTCAGGGGGGTCGCGCGGTGGCTACACCTTC.

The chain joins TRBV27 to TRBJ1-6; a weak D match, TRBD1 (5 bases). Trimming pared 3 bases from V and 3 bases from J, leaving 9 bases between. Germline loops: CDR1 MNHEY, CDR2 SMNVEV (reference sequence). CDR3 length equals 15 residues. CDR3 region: CASSFSGGYNSPLHF. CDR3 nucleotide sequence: TGTGCCAGCAGTTTTTCGGGGGGCTATAATTCACCCCTCCACTTT.

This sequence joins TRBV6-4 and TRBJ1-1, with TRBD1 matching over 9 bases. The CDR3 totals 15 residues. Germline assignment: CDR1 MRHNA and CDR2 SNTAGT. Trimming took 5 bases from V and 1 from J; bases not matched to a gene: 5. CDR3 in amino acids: CASSPWTGENTEAFF. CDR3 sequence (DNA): TGTGCCAGCAGTCCTTGGACAGGGGAGAACACTGAAGCTTTCTTT.

This CDR3 reads CASKPLVIAGGEQYF. The CDR3 nucleotides are TGTGCCAGCAAGCCCCTGGTAATAGCGGGGGGTGAGCAGTACTTC. This sequence joins TRBV2 and TRBJ2-7; 10 nucleotides align to TRBD2. V dropped 7 bases and J dropped 7; count of bases not matched to a gene: 13. Germline V gives CDR1 SNHLY, CDR2 FYNNEI. This CDR3 region has 15 residues. Combining the CDR3 with reference TRBV2 and TRBJ2-7 gives the whole variable domain EPEVTQTPSHQVTQMGQEVILRCVPISNHLYFYWYRQILGQKVEFLVSFYNNEISEKSEIFDDQFSVERPDGSNFTLKIRSTKLEDSAMYFCASKPLVIAGGEQYFGPGTRLTVT.

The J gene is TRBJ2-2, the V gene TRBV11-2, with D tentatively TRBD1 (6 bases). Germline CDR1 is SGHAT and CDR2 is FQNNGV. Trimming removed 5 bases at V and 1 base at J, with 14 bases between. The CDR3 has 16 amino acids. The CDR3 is CASSRPKGVNTGELFF. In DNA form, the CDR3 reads TGTGCCAGCAGCCGTCCCAAGGGGGTGAACACCGGGGAGCTGTTTTTT.

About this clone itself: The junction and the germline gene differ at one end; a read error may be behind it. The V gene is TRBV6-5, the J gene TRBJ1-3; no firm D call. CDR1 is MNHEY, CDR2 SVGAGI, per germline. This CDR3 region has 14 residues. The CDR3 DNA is TGTGCCAGCAGTGATGCCCTGGCGGGAAACACTATATATTTT. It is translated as CASSDALAGNTIYF.

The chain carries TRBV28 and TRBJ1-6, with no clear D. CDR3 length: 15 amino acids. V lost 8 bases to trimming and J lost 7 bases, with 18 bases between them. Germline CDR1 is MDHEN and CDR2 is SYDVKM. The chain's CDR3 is CASQEAGLGNSPLHF. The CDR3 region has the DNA TGTGCCAGCCAGGAAGCCGGGTTGGGGAATTCACCCCTCCACTTT.

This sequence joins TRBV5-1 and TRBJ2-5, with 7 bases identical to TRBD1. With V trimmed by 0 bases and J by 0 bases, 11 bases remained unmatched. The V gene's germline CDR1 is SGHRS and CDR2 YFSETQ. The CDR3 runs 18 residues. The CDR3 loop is CASSLVLSGGDYQETQYF. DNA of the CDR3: TGCGCCAGCAGCTTGGTGTTATCAGGGGGAGATTACCAAGAGACCCAGTACTTC.

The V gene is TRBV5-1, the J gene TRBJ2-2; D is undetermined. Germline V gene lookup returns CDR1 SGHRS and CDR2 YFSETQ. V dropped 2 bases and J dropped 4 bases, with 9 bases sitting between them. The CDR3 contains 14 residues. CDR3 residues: CASSFRPSTGELFF. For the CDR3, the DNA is TGCGCCAGCAGCTTTAGGCCCAGCACCGGGGAGCTGTTTTTT.

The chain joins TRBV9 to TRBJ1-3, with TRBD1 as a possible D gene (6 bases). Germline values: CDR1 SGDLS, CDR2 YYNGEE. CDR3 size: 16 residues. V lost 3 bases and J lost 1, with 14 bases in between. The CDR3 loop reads CASSGGRTGSGNTIYF. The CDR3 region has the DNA TGTGCCAGCAGCGGTGGCCGAACAGGGTCTGGAAACACCATATATTTT.

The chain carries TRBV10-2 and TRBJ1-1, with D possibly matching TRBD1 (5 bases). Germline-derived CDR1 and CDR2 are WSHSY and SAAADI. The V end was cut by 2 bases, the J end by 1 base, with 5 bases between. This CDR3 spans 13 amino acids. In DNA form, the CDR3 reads TGCGCCAGCAGTGAGACAGGGAACACTGAAGCTTTCTTT. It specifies CASSETGNTEAFF.

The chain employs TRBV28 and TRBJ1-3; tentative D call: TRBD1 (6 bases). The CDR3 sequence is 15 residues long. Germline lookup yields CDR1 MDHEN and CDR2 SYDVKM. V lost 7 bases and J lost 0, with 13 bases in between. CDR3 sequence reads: CASTSGQYSGNTIYF. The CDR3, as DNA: TGTGCCAGCACTTCAGGACAGTACTCTGGAAACACCATATATTTT.

CDR3 sequence: CASSEPRVPTLNIQYF. CDR3 nucleotide sequence: TGCGCCAGCAGTGAGCCCCGAGTCCCCACATTAAACATTCAGTACTTC. The genes are TRBV10-1 and TRBJ2-4; D ambiguous. The CDR3 extends over 16 amino acids. In germline, CDR1 is WNHNN, CDR2 SYGVQD (reference sequence). Between the trimmed V and J ends, which lost 2 bases and 6 bases, there was a span of 17 bases.